Sequencing of this T cell receptor (beta chain) was carried out in a study of cytomegalovirus exposure and HLA in healthy donors. Study in general: Tens of millions of unique TCRs from HLA-typed donors were held in an early release of data.

The junction had 11 bases not matched to a gene; V was cut back by 8 bases and J by 8 bases. The CDR3 is made up of 12 amino acids. Germline assignment: CDR1 GTSNPN and CDR2 SVGIG (reference sequence). Note on this clone: Its antigen remains unknown.

Study conclusions and caveats: V- and J-gene trimming of TCR beta was linked (in a later analysis) to a missense DCLRE1C variant. About 87% or about 30% of the time was how often most TCR beta V segments were productive, according to an earlier analysis. Reported results showed that the classifier diagnosed cytomegalovirus status with high specificity and sensitivity.

PCR was performed using 60 Vbeta and 13 Jbeta primers. Repertoires were generated with immunoSEQ multiplex PCR, while TCRdb's copy carries only in-frame clones and drops some. The sample has 60,000 to 70,000 clones; just over 65% are singletons. The J gene is TRBJ1-2, the V gene TRBV30, with 7 bases that match TRBD1. Sequenced input: PBMCs. The sequence was collected from a woman between 25 and 40 years old in good health and CMV-seronegative. CDR3 DNA: TGTGCCCGGTACAGGGGAGTACGGGGCTACACCTTC. Translation: CARYRGVRGYTF.